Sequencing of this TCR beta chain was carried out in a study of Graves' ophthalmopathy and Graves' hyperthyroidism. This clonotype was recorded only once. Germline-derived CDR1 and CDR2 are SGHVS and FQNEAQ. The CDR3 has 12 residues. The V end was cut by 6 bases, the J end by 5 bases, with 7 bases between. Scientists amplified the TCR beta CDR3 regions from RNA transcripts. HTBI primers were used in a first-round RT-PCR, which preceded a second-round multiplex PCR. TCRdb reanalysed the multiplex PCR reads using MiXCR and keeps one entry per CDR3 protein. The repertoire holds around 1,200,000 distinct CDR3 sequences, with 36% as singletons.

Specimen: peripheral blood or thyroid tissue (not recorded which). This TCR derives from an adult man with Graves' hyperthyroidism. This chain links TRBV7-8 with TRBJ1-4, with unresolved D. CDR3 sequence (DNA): TGTGCCAGCAGGTCTGGGAATGAAAAACTGTTTTTT. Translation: CASRSGNEKLFF.